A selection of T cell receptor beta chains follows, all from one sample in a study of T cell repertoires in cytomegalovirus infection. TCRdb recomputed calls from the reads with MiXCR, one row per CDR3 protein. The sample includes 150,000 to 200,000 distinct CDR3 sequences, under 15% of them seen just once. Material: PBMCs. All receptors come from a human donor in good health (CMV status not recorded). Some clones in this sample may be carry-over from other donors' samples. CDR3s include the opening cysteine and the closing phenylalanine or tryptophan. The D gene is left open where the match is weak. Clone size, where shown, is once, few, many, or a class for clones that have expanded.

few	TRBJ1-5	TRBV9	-	TGTGCCAGCAGCTCCACGCCGGACAGTCCTAATAGCAATCAGCCCCAGCATTTT	CASSSTPDSPNSNQPQHF
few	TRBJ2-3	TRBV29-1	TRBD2	TGCAGCGTTGTTGGGCTAGCGGGAATCGATGGAGCAGATACGCAGTATTTT	CSVVGLAGIDGADTQYF
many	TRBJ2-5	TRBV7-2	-	TGTGCCAGCAGCTTATGGCTACCAGGGGTGGAGACCCAGTACTTC	CASSLWLPGVETQYF
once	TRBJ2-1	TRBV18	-	TGTGCCAGCTCACCATCGGGTGCGAGGTGGGACAATGAGCAGTTCTTC	CASSPSGARWDNEQFF
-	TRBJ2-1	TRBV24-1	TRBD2	TGTGCCACCAGTGATCCCACCGGGGGGTGGGGGGGTAATGAGCAGTTCTTC	CATSDPTGGWGGNEQFF
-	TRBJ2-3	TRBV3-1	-	TGTGCCAGCAGCTACGGAACAAAGAGCACAGATACGCAGTATTTT	CASSYGTKSTDTQYF
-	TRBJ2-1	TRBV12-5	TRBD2	TGTGCTAGTGGTTCCCTATTAGCGGGGCCTAGCTCCTACAATGAGCAGTTCTTC	CASGSLLAGPSSYNEQFF
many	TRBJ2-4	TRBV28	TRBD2	TGTGCCAGCGGACTAGCGGGGGGTCGAGGTAGTCAGTACTTC	CASGLAGGRGSQYF
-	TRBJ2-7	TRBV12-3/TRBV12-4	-	TGTGCCAGCAGTCCCCGGGGGCCCTGGGGGCAGTACTTC	CASSPRGPWGQYF
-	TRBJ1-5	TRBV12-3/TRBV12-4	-	TGTGCCAGCAGCTTCGACAGCGGGGGTAGCAATCAGCCCCAGCATTTT	CASSFDSGGSNQPQHF
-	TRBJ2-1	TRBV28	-	TGTGCCAGCACCCGGACAGTCTACAATGAGCAGTTCTTC	CASTRTVYNEQFF
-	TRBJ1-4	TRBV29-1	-	TGCAGCGCCCACGGGGGGCAGACTAATGAAAAACTGTTTTTT	CSAHGGQTNEKLFF
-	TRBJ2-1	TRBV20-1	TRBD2	TGCAGTGCTGGGCTACCTAGCGGGAGGGCCCAGGGTGAGCAGTTCTTC	CSAGLPSGRAQGEQFF